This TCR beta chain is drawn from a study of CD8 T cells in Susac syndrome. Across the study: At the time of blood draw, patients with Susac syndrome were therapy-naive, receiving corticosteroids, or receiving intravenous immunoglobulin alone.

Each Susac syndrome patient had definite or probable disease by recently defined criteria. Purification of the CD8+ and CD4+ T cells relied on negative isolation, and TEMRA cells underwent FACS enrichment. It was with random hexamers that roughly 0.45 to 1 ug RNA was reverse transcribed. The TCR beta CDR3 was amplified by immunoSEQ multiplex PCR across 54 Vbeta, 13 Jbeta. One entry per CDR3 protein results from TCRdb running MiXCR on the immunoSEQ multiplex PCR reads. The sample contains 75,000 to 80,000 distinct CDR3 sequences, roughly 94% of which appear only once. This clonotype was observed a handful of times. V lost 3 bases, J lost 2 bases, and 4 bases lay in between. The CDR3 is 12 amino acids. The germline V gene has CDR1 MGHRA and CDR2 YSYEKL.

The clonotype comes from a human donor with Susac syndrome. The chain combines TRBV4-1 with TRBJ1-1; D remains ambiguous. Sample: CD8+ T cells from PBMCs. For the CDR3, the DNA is TGCGCCAGCAGCCAGAGCAACACTGAAGCTTTCTTT. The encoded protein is CASSQSNTEAFF.